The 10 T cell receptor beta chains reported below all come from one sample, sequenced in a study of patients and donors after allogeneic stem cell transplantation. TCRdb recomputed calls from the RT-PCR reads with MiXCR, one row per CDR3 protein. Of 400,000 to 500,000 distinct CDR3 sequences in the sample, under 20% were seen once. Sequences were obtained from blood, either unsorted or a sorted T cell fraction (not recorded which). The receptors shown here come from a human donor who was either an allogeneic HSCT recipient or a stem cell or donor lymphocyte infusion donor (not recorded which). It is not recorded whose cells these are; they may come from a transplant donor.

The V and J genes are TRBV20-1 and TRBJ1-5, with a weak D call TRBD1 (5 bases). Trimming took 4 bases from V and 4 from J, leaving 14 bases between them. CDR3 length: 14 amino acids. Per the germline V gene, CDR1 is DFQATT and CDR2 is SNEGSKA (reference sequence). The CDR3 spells CSAKPGDPNQPQHF. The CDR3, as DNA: TGCAGTGCTAAGCCCGGGGACCCTAATCAGCCCCAGCATTTT.

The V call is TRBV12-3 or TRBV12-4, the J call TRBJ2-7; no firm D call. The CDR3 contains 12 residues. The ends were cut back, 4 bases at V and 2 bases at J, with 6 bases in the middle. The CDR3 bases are TGTGCCAGCAGTTCCGTTCCCTACGAGCAGTACTTC. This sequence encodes CASSSVPYEQYF.

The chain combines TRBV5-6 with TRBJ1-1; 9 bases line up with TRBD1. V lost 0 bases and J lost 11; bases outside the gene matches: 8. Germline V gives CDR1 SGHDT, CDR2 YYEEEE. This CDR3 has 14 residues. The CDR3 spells CASSLGGTGTVAFF. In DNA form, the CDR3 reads TGTGCCAGCAGCTTGGGAGGGACAGGGACGGTCGCTTTCTTT.

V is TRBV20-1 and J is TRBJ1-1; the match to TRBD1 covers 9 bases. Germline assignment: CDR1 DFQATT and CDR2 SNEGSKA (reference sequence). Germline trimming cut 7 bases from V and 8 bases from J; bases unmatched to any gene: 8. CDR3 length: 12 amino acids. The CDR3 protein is CSESQGAPEAFF. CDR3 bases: TGCAGTGAGTCACAGGGGGCTCCCGAAGCTTTCTTT.

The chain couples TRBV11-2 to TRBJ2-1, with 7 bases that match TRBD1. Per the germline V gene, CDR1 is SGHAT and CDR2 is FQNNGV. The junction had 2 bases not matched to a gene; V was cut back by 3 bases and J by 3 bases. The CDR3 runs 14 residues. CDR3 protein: CASSFTGDYNEQFF. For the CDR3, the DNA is TGTGCCAGCAGCTTTACAGGGGACTACAATGAGCAGTTCTTC.

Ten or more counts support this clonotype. The DNA of the CDR3 is TGTGCCAGCAGTTTCCTGTCGACCGGGACGCAGTATTTT. Residues: CASSFLSTGTQYF. V and J are TRBV12-3 or TRBV12-4 and TRBJ2-3; D is uncertain. V lost 3 bases and J lost 9, with 13 bases in between. The length of the CDR3 is 13 residues.

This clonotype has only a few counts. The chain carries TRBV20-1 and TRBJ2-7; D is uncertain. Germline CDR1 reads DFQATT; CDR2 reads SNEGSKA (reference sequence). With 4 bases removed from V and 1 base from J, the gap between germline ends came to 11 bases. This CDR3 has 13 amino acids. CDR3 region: CSATSDQSYEQYF. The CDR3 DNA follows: TGCAGTGCTACCTCGGACCAATCCTACGAGCAGTACTTC.

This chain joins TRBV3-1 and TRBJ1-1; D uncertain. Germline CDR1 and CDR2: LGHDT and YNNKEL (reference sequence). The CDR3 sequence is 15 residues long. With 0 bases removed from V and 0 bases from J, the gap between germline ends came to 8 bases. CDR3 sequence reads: CASSQDLGVNTEAFF. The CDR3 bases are TGTGCCAGCAGCCAAGACCTGGGAGTGAACACTGAAGCTTTCTTT.

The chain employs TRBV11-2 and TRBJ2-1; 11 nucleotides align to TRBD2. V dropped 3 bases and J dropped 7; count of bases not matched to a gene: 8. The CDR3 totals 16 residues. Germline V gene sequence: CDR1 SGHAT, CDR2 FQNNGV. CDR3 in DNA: TGTGCCAGCAGCTTGGATACTAGCGGGAGTGGTAATGAGCAGTTCTTC. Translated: CASSLDTSGSGNEQFF.

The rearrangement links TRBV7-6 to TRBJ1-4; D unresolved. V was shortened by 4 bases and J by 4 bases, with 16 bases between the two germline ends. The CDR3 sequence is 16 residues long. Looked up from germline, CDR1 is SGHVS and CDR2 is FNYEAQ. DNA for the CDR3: TGTGCCAGCAGCTCCACCCCCACGGGGATTAATGAAAAACTGTTTTTT. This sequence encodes CASSSTPTGINEKLFF.